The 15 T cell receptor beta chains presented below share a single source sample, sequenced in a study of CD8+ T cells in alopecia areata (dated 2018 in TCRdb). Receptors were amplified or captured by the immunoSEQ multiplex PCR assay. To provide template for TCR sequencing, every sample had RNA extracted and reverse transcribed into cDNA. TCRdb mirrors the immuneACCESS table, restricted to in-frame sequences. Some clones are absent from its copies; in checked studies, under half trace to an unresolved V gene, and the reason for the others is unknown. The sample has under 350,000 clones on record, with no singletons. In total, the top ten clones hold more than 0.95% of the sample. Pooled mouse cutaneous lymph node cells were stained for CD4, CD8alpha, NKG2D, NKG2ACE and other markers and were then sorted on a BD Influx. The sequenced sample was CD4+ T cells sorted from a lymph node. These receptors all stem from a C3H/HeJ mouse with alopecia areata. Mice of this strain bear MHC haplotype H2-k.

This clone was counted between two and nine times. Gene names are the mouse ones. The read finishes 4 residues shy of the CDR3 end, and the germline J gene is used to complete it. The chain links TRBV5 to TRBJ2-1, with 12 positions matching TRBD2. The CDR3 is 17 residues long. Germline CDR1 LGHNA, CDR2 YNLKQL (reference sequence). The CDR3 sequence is CASSHQTGGALRAEQFF. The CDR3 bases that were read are TGTGCCAGCAGCCACCAGACTGGGGGGGCGCTGAGAGCT.

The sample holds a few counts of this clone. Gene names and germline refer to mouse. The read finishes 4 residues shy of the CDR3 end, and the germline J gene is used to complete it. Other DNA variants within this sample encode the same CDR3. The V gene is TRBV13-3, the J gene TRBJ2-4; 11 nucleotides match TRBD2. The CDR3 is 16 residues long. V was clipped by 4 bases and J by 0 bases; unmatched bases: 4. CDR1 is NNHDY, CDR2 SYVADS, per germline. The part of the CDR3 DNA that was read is TGTGCCAGCAGTCCGGGACTGGGGGCTAGTCAAAAC. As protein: CASSPGLGASQN. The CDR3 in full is CASSPGLGASQNTLYF.

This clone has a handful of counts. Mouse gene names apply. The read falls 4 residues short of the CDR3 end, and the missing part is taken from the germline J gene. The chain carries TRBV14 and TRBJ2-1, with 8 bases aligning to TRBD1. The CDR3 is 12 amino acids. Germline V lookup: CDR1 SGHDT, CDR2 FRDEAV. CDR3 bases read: TGTGCCAGCAGGGACAGGGTGGCT. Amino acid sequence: CASRDRVA. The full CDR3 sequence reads CASRDRVAEQFF.

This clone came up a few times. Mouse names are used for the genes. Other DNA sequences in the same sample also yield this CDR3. Here the CDR3 reads CAWSPDRGDTEVFF. Incomplete CDR3 DNA: TGTGCCTGGAGTCCCGACAGGGGGGACACA. The chain employs TRBV31 and TRBJ1-1; TRBD1 agrees at 9 bases. The CDR3 end falls 4 residues outside the read, so it is completed with the germline J gene. CDR1 and CDR2 (germline): GKSSPN, SITVG. The length of the CDR3 is 14 residues. The J segment lost 3 bases and the V segment lost 1 base, leaving 3 bases of the junction unmatched. The full variable domain, rest sourced from reference TRBV31 and TRBJ1-1, is AQTIHQWPVAEIKAVGSPLSLGCTIKGKSSPNLYWYWQATGGTLQQLFYSITVGQVESVVQLNLSASRPKDDQFILSTEKLLLSHSGFYLCAWSPDRGDTEVFFGKGTRLTVV.

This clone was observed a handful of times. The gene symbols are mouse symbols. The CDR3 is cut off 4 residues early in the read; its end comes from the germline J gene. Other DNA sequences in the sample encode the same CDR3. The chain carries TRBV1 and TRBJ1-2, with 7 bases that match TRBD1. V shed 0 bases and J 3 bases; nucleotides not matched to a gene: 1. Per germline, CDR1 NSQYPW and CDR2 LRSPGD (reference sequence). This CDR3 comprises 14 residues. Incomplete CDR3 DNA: TGCACCTGCAGTGCAGACAGGGGGGACTCC. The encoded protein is CTCSADRGDS. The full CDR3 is CTCSADRGDSDYTF.

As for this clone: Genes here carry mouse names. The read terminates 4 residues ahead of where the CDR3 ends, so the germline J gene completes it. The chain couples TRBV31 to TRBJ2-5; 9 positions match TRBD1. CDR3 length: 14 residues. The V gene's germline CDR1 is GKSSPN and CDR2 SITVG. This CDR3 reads CAWSLITGGDTQYF. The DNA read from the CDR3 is TGTGCCTGGAGTCTAATAACAGGGGGCGAC.

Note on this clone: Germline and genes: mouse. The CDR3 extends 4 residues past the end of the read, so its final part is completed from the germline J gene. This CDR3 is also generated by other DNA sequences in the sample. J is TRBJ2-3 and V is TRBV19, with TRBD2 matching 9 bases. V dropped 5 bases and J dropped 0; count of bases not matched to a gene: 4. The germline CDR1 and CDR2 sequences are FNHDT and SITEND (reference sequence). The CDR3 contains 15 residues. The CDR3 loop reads CASSPLGGSAETLYF. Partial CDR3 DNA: TGTGCCAGCAGCCCCCTGGGGGGGAGTGCAGAA.

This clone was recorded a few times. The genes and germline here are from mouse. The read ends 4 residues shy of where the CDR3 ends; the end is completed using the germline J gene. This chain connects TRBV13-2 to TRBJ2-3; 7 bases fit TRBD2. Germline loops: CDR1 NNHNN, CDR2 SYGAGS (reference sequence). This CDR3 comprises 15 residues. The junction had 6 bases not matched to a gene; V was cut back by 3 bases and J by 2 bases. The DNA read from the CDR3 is TGTGCCAGCGGTGGATTGGGGGGTATTGCAGAA. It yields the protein CASGGLGGIAE. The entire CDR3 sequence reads CASGGLGGIAETLYF.

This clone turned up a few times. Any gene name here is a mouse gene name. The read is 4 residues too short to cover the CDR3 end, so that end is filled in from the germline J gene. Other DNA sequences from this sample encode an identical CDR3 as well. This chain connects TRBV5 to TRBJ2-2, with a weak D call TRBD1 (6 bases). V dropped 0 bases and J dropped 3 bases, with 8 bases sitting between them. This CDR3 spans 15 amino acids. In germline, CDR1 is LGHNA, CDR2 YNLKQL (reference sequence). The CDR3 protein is CASSQETGDTGQLYF. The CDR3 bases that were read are TGTGCCAGCAGCCAAGAGACAGGAGACACCGGG.

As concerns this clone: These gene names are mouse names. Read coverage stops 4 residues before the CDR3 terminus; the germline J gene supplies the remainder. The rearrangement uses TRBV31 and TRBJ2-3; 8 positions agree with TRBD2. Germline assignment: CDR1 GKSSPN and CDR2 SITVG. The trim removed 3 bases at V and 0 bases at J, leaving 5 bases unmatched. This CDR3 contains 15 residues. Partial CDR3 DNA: TGTGCCTGGAGGAGACTGGGGACTAGTGCAGAA. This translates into CAWRRLGTSAE. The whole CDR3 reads CAWRRLGTSAETLYF.

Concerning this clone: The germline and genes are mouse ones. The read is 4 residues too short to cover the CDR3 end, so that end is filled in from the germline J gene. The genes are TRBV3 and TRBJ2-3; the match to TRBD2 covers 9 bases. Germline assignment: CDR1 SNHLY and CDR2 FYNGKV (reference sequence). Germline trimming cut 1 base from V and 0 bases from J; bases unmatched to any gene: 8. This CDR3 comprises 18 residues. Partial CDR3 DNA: TGTGCCAGCAGCTTAGAGGCTGGGGGGGTTCCTAGTGCAGAA. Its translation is CASSLEAGGVPSAE. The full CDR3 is CASSLEAGGVPSAETLYF.

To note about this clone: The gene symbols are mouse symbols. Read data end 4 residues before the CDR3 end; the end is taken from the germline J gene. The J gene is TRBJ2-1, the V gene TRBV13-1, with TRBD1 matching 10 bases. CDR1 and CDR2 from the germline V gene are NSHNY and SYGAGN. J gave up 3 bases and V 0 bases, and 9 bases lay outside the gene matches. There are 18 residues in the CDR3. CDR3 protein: CASSDARDRGPLYAEQFF. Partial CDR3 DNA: TGTGCCAGCAGTGATGCAAGGGACAGGGGACCTCTCTATGCT.

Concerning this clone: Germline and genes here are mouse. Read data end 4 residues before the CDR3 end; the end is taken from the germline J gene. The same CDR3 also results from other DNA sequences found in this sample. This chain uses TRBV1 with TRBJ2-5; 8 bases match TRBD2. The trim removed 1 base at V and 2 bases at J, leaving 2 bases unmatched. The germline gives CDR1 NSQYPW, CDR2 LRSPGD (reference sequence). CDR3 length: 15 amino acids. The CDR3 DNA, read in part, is TGCACCTGCAGTGCAGGGGGGGGCCTCCAAGAC. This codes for CTCSAGGGLQD. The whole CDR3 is CTCSAGGGLQDTQYF.

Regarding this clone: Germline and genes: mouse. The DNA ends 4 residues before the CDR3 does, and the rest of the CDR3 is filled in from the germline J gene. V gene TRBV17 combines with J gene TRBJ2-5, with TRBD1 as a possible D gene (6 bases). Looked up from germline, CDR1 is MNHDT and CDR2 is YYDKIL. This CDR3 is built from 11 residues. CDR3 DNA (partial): TGTGCTAGCGGAAGGGGGGAC. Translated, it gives CASGRGD. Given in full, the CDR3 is CASGRGDTQYF.

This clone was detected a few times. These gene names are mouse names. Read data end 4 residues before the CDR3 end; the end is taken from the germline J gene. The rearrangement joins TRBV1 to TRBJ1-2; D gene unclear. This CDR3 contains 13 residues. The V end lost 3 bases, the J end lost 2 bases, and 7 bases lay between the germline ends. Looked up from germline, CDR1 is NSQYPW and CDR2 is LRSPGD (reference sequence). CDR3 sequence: CTCSAYQNSDYTF. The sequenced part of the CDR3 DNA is TGCACCTGCAGTGCTTACCAGAACTCC.